This T cell receptor (beta chain) is from a study of T cells after yellow fever vaccination. Each CDR3 protein is one row after TCRdb ran MiXCR on the 5' RACE reads. In the table there are some 320,000 distinct CDR3 sequences, approximately 11% of which are singletons. As regards this clonotype: The antigen is unknown.

Trimming left V 6 bases short and J 5 bases short, with 12 bases between. The CDR3 runs to 13 residues. Study findings and constraints: A secondary response was less intense yet reached its peak sooner, at day 5 versus 15. Highly abundant clonotypes carried over from the bulk population could end up in FACS-sorted repertoires as contaminants.

The chain links TRBV12-3 or TRBV12-4 to TRBJ2-3, with D possibly TRBD2 on 5 matching bases. The specimen comprised CD4+ T cells sorted from PBMCs, sampled 45 days after the yellow fever booster vaccination. This receptor was obtained from a young man who received the YFV17D yellow fever vaccine. In DNA form, the CDR3 reads TGTGCCAGCAGCCGGGTCGGAGGAGATACGCAGTATTTT. Its translation is CASSRVGGDTQYF.